This T cell receptor (beta chain) derives from a study of cytomegalovirus exposure and HLA in healthy donors. 13 Jbeta primers and 60 Vbeta primers were used for the PCR. Produced via immunoSEQ multiplex PCR; TCRdb's table is partial and in-frame only. The sample has around 220,000 clones, 70% to 80% seen once; the top ten hold 1.5% to 2%. For this clone: What it binds is unknown. A read error may produce the germline difference seen at one junction end.

Per the germline V gene, CDR1 is SGHAT and CDR2 is FQNNGV. The CDR3 runs 18 residues. Findings and caveats of the study: Per a prior analysis, the majority of TCR beta V segments were productive roughly 90% or roughly 30% of the time. Using the classifier, cytomegalovirus status was reportedly diagnosed with high specificity and sensitivity. Later work found most CMV-associated TCR beta chains apparently HLA-restricted. Accurate prediction of most subjects' HLA-A and HLA-B alleles from TCR beta sequences was reported.

The V and J genes are TRBV11-2 and TRBJ2-2, with D possibly matching TRBD1 (7 bases). The sample comprised PBMCs. This sequence was found in a woman aged 25 to 39 in good health and CMV-seronegative. The CDR3 region has the DNA TGTGCCAGCACCTTACGCCCCGGAGGGACAGTCAACACCGGGGAGCTGTTTTTT. As protein: CASTLRPGGTVNTGELFF.